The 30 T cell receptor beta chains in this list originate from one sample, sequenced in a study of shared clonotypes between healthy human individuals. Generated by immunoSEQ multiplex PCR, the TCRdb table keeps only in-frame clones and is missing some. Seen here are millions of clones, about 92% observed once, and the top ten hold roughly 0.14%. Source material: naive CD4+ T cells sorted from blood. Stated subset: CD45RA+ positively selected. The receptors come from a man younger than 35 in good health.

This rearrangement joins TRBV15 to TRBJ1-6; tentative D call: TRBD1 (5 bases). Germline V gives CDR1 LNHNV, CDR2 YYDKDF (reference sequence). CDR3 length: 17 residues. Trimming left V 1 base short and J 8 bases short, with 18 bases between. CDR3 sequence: CATSRVAAGRVHSPLHF. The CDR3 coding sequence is TGTGCCACCAGCAGAGTTGCAGCAGGGAGAGTGCATTCACCCCTCCACTTT.

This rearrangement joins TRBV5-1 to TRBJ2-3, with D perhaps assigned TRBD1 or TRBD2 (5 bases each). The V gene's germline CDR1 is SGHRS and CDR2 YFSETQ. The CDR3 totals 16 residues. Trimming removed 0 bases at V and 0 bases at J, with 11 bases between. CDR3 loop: CASSLESGASTDTQYF. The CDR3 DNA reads TGCGCCAGCAGCTTGGAGTCCGGGGCAAGCACAGATACGCAGTATTTT.

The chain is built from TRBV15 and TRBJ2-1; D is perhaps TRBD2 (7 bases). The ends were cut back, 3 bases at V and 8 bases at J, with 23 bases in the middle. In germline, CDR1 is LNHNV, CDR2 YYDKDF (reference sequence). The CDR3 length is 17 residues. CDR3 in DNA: TGTGCCACCAGCAGGGGCGGCGCGGGGGCCCGGAGTCATGAGCAGTTCTTC. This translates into CATSRGGAGARSHEQFF.

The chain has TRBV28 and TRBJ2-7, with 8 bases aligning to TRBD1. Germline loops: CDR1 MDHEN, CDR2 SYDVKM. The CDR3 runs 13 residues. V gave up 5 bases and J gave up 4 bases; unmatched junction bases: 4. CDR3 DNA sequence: TGTGCCAGCAGTCAGGGGGCCTTGTACGAGCAGTACTTC. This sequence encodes CASSQGALYEQYF.

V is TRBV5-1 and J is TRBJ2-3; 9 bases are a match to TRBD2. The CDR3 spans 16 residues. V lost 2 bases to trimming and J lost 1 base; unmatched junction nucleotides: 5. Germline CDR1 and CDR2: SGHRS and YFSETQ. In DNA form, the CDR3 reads TGCGCCAGCAGCTTAACTATAGCGGGAGGCACAGATACGCAGTATTTT. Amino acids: CASSLTIAGGTDTQYF.

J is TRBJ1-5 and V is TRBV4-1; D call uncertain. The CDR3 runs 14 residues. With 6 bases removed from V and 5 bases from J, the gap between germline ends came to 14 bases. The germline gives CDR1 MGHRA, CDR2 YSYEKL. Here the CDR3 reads CASSYTEDYQPQHF. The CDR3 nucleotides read TGCGCCAGCAGTTACACAGAGGATTATCAGCCCCAGCATTTT.

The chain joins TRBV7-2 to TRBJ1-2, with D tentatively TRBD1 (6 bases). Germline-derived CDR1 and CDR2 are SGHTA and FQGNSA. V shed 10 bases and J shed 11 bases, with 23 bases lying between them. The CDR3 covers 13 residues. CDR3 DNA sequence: TGTGCCACTACAGTCAGGGGTAAAAGTGGGTACACCTTC. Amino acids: CATTVRGKSGYTF. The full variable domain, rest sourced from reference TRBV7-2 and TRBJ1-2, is GAGVSQSPSNKVTEKGKDVELRCDPISGHTALYWYRQSLGQGLEFLIYFQGNSAPDKSGLPSDRFSAERTGGSVSTLTIQRTQQEDSAVYLCATTVRGKSGYTFGSGTRLTVV.

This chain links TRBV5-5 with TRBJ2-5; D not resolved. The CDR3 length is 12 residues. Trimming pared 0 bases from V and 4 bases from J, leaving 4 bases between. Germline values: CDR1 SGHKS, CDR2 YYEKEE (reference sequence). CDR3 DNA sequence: TGTGCCAGCAGCTTGGCCCCAGAGACCCAGTACTTC. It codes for CASSLAPETQYF.

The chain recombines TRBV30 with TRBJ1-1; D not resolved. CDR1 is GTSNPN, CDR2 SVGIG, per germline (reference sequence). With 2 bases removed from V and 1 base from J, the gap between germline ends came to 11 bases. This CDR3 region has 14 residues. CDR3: CAWSRRFGNTEAFF. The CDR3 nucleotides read TGTGCCTGGAGTCGGCGGTTCGGGAACACTGAAGCTTTCTTT. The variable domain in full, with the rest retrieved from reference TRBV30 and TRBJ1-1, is SQTIHQWPATLVQPVGSPLSLECTVEGTSNPNLYWYRQAAGRGLQLLFYSVGIGQISSEVPQNLSASRPQDRQFILSSKKLLLSDSGFYLCAWSRRFGNTEAFFGQGTRLTVV.

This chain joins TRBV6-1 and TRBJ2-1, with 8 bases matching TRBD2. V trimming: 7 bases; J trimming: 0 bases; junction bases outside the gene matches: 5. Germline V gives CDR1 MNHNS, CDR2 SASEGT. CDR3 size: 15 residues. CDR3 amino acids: CASIKRESSYNEQFF. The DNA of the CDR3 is TGTGCCAGCATAAAGCGGGAGAGCTCCTACAATGAGCAGTTCTTC.

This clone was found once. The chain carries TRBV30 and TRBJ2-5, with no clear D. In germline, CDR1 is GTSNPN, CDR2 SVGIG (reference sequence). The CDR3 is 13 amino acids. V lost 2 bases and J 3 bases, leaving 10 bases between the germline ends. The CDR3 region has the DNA TGTGCCTGGAGTACGCAGCCCAAAGAGACCCAGTACTTC. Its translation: CAWSTQPKETQYF.

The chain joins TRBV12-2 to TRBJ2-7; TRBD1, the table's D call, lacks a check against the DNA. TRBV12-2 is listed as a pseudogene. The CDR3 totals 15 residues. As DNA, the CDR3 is TGTGCAAGTCGCTCGAACGACAGGGGAATCTACGAGCAGTACTTC. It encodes CASRSNDRGIYEQYF.

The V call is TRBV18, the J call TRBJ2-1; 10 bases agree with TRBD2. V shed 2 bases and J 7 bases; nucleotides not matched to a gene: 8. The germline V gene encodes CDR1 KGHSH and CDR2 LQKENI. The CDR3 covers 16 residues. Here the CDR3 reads CASSPVLAGGGNEQFF. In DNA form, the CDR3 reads TGTGCCAGCTCACCAGTGTTAGCGGGAGGCGGAAATGAGCAGTTCTTC.

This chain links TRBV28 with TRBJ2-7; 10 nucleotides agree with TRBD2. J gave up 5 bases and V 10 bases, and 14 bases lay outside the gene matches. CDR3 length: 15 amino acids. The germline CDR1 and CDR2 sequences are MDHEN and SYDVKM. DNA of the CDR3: TGTGCCACAGCGGGAGGGGGGTTGGTGTTTAACGAGCAGTACTTC. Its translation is CATAGGGLVFNEQYF.

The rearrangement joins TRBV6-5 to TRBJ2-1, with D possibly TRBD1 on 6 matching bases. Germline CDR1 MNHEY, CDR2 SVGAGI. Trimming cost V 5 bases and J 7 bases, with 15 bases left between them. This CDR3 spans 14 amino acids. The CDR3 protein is CASSPGDNLNEQFF. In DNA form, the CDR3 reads TGTGCCAGCAGTCCCGGGGACAACCTTAATGAGCAGTTCTTC.

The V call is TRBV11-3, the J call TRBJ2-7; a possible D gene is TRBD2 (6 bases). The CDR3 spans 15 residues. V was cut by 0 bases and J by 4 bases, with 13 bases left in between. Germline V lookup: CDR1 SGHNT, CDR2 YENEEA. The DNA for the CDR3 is TGTGCCAGCAGCTTAGATTCGGGGGAAAGGTACGAGCAGTACTTC. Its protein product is CASSLDSGERYEQYF.

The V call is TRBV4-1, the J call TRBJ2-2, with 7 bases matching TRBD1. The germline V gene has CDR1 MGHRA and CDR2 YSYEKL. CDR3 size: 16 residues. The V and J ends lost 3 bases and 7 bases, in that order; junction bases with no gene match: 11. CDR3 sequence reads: CASSHPNRGYIGELFF. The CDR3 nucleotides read TGCGCCAGCAGCCATCCCAACAGGGGTTATATCGGGGAGCTGTTTTTT.

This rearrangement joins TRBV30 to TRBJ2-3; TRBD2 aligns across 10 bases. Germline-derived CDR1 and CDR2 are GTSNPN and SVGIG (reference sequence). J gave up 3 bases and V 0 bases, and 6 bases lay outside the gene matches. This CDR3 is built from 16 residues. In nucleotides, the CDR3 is TGTGCCTGGAGTGTTCCTCTAGCGGGAGTGACAGATACGCAGTATTTT. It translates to CAWSVPLAGVTDTQYF.

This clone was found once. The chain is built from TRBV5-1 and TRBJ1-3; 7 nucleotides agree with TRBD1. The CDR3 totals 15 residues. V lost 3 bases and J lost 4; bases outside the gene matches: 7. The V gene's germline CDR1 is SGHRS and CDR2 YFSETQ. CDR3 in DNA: TGCGCCAGCAGCTCGACAGGGTCGGGAGGAAACACCATATATTTT. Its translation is CASSSTGSGGNTIYF. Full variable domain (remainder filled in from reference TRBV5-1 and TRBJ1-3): KAGVTQTPRYLIKTRGQQVTLSCSPISGHRSVSWYQQTPGQGLQFLFEYFSETQRNKGNFPGRFSGRQFSNSRSEMNVSTLELGDSALYLCASSSTGSGGNTIYFGEGSWLTVV.

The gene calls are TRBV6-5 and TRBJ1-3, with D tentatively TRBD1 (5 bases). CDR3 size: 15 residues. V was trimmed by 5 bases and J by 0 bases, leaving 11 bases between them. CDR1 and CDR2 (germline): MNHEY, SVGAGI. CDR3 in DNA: TGTGCCAGCAGTCCCCTGGGGGGCTCTGGAAACACCATATATTTT. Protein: CASSPLGGSGNTIYF.

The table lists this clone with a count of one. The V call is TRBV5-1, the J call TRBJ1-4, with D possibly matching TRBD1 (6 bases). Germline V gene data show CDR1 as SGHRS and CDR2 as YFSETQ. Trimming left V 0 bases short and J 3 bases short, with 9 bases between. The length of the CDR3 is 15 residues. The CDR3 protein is CASSLEGVANEKLFF. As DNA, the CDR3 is TGCGCCAGCAGCTTGGAGGGGGTGGCTAATGAAAAACTGTTTTTT.

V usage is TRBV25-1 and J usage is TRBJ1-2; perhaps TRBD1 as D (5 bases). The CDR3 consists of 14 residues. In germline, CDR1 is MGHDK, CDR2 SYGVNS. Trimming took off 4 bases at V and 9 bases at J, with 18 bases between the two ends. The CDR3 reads CASSGHHSGGSYTF. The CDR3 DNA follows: TGTGCCAGCAGTGGACACCACTCTGGGGGAAGCTACACCTTC.

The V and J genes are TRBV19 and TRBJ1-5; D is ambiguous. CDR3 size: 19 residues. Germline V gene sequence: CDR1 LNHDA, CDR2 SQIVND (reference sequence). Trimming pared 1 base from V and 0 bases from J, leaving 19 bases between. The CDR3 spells CASSIGRLNRNYSNQPQHF. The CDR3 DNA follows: TGTGCCAGTAGTATAGGACGACTCAACAGAAACTATAGCAATCAGCCCCAGCATTTT. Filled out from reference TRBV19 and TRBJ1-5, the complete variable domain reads DGGITQSPKYLFRKEGQNVTLSCEQNLNHDAMYWYRQDPGQGLRLIYYSQIVNDFQKGDIAEGYSVSREKKESFPLTVTSAQKNPTAFYLCASSIGRLNRNYSNQPQHFGDGTRLSIL.

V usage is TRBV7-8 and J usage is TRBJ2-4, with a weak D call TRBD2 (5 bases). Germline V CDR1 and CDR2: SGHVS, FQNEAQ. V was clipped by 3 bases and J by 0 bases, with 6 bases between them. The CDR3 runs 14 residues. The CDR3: CASSFGLAKNIQYF. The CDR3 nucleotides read TGTGCCAGCAGCTTTGGACTAGCCAAAAACATTCAGTACTTC.

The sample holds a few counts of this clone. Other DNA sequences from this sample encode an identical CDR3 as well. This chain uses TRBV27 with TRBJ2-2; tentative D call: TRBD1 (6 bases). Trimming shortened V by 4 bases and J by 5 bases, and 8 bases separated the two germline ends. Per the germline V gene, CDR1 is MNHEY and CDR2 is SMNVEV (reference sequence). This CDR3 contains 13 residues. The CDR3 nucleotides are TGTGCCAGCAGTTCACAGGGAACCGGGGAGCTGTTTTTT. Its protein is CASSSQGTGELFF.

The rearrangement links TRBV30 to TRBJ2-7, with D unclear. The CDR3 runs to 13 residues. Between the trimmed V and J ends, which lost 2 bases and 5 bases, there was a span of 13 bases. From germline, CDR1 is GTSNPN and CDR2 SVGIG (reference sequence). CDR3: CAWSSPARDEQYF. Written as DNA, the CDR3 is TGTGCCTGGAGTTCACCCGCTCGTGACGAGCAGTACTTC.

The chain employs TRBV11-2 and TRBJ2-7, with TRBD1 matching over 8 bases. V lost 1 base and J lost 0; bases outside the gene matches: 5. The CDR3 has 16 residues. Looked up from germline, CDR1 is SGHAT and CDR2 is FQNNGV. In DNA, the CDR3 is TGTGCCAGCAGCTTAGTTAAGGGGACAGGCTCCTACGAGCAGTACTTC. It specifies CASSLVKGTGSYEQYF.

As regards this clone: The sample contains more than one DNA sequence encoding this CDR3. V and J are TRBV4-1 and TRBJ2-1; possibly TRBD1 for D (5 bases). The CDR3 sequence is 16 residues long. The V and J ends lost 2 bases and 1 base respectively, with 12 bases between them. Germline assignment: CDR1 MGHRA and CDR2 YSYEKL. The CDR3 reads CASSQLQGGSYNEQFF. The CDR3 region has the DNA TGCGCCAGCAGCCAATTGCAGGGTGGGTCCTACAATGAGCAGTTCTTC.

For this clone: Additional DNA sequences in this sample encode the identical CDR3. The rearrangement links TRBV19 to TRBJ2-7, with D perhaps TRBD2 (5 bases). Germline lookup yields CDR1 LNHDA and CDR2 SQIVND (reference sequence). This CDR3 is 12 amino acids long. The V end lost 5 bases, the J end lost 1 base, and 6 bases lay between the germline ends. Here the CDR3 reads CASSGGSYEQYF. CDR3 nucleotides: TGTGCCAGTAGTGGCGGGTCCTACGAGCAGTACTTC.

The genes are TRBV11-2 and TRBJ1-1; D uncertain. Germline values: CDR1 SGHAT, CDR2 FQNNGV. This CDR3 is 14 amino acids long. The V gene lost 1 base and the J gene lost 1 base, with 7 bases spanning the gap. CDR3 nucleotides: TGTGCCAGCAGCTTAGGTTCCGCGAACACTGAAGCTTTCTTT. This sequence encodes CASSLGSANTEAFF.